This is a list of T cell receptor beta chains from one sample in a study of blood T cell repertoires in COVID-19. Here immunoSEQ multiplex PCR was the method, and the copy in TCRdb shows in-frame clones only, minus some. The repertoire holds tens of thousands of clones, with 75% to 85% as singletons. What was sequenced was peripheral blood. These receptors all come from a man aged 30 to 45 with COVID-19, enrolled during active disease. The CDR3 runs from the conserved cysteine through the conserved F or W. D genes are given only for firm matches. Size is omitted from some rows. Given values are once, few, many or a class for expanded clones.

CDR3 protein: CASSLTGQGSYEQYF; CDR3 DNA: TGTGCCAGCAGTTTGACGGGACAGGGCTCCTACGAGCAGTACTTC; clone size: -; V gene: TRBV28; D gene: TRBD1; J gene: TRBJ2-7
CDR3 protein: CASSESPGSGSTDTQYF; CDR3 DNA: TGTGCCAGCAGTGAGTCCCCGGGTAGCGGGAGTACAGATACGCAGTATTTT; clone size: many; V gene: TRBV6-4; D gene: TRBD2; J gene: TRBJ2-3
CDR3 protein: CAISDAGKMVGNTIYF; CDR3 DNA: TGTGCCATCAGCGACGCCGGGAAGATGGTAGGAAACACCATATATTTT; clone size: -; V gene: TRBV10-3; D gene: -; J gene: TRBJ1-3
CDR3 protein: CASSWGDRNQPQHF; CDR3 DNA: TGTGCCAGCAGTTGGGGGGACAGAAATCAGCCCCAGCATTTT; clone size: -; V gene: TRBV28; D gene: TRBD1; J gene: TRBJ1-5
CDR3 protein: CASSSTGGGRKIGTQYF; CDR3 DNA: TGTGCCAGCAGCTCAACAGGGGGCGGCCGGAAAATAGGGACCCAGTACTTC; clone size: -; V gene: TRBV7-9; D gene: TRBD1; J gene: TRBJ2-5
CDR3 protein: CASRFGGTEAFF; CDR3 DNA: TGTGCCAGCAGGTTCGGGGGCACTGAAGCTTTCTTT; clone size: -; V gene: TRBV3-1/TRBV3-2; D gene: -; J gene: TRBJ1-1
CDR3 protein: CASSRRETEAFF; CDR3 DNA: TGTGCCAGCAGCCGACGGGAGACTGAAGCTTTCTTT; clone size: -; V gene: TRBV5-6; D gene: -; J gene: TRBJ1-1
CDR3 protein: CASGRQGALNTEAFF; CDR3 DNA: TGTGCCAGCGGAAGACAGGGGGCTTTGAACACTGAAGCTTTCTTT; clone size: few; V gene: TRBV6-5; D gene: TRBD1; J gene: TRBJ1-1
CDR3 protein: CASSLAAGETEAFF; CDR3 DNA: TGTGCCAGCAGCTTAGCGGCAGGGGAGACTGAAGCTTTCTTT; clone size: -; V gene: TRBV7-9; D gene: -; J gene: TRBJ1-1
CDR3 protein: CASTQGASTEAFF; CDR3 DNA: TGTGCCAGTACTCAGGGGGCTAGTACTGAAGCTTTCTTT; clone size: -; V gene: TRBV19; D gene: TRBD1; J gene: TRBJ1-1
CDR3 protein: CASSQLTRGSYNSPLHF; CDR3 DNA: TGTGCCAGCAGTCAACTAACAAGGGGCTCCTATAATTCACCCCTCCACTTT; clone size: -; V gene: TRBV28; D gene: -; J gene: TRBJ1-6
CDR3 protein: CASSSLSNGANVLTF; CDR3 DNA: TGTGCCAGCAGTTCGCTCTCTAATGGGGCCAACGTCCTGACTTTC; clone size: -; V gene: TRBV28; D gene: -; J gene: TRBJ2-6
CDR3 protein: CSAGGAAHTEAFF; CDR3 DNA: TGCAGTGCTGGTGGGGCAGCCCACACTGAAGCTTTCTTT; clone size: -; V gene: TRBV20-1; D gene: -; J gene: TRBJ1-1
CDR3 protein: CATGPGQGSGNTIYF; CDR3 DNA: TGTGCCACCGGGCCGGGACAGGGATCCGGAAACACCATATATTTT; clone size: -; V gene: TRBV15; D gene: TRBD1; J gene: TRBJ1-3
CDR3 protein: CASSVRTGRNSPLHF; CDR3 DNA: TGTGCCAGCAGTGTCAGGACAGGGAGGAATTCACCCCTCCACTTT; clone size: -; V gene: TRBV2; D gene: TRBD1; J gene: TRBJ1-6
CDR3 protein: CAWARQGREPQHF; CDR3 DNA: TGTGCCTGGGCTCGACAGGGTCGGGAGCCCCAGCATTTT; clone size: -; V gene: TRBV30; D gene: TRBD1; J gene: TRBJ1-5
CDR3 protein: CASSRDSSRSFSGNTIYF; CDR3 DNA: TGTGCCAGTAGTCGGGACAGCTCCCGGTCATTCTCTGGAAACACCATATATTTT; clone size: once; V gene: TRBV19; D gene: TRBD1; J gene: TRBJ1-3
CDR3 protein: CASSLYGGNYGYTF; CDR3 DNA: TGTGCCAGCAGCTTGTATGGGGGGAACTATGGCTACACCTTC; clone size: once; V gene: TRBV5-4; D gene: -; J gene: TRBJ1-2
CDR3 protein: CAWSVERRSYEQYF; CDR3 DNA: TGTGCCTGGAGTGTCGAGCGGAGGTCCTACGAGCAGTACTTC; clone size: -; V gene: TRBV30; D gene: -; J gene: TRBJ2-7
CDR3 protein: CASSFPGGSYTF; CDR3 DNA: TGTGCCAGCAGCTTCCCGGGAGGGAGCTACACCTTC; clone size: few; V gene: TRBV11-2; D gene: -; J gene: TRBJ1-2
CDR3 protein: CATSGVAGGSYEQYF; CDR3 DNA: TGTGCCACCTCGGGGGTAGCGGGAGGATCCTACGAGCAGTACTTC; clone size: -; V gene: TRBV19; D gene: TRBD2; J gene: TRBJ2-7
CDR3 protein: CSASREQAQYF; CDR3 DNA: TGCAGTGCTAGCCGCGAGCAGGCGCAGTATTTT; clone size: -; V gene: TRBV20-1; D gene: -; J gene: TRBJ2-3
CDR3 protein: CASRLDLYEQYF; CDR3 DNA: TGTGCCAGCAGACTAGATCTCTACGAGCAGTACTTC; clone size: -; V gene: TRBV2; D gene: -; J gene: TRBJ2-7
CDR3 protein: CASSVGDRGLYEQYF; CDR3 DNA: TGTGCCAGCAGCGTAGGGGACAGGGGGCTCTACGAGCAGTACTTC; clone size: -; V gene: TRBV9; D gene: TRBD1; J gene: TRBJ2-7
CDR3 protein: CASSLGEITDTQYF; CDR3 DNA: TGCGCCAGCAGCTTGGGAGAGATCACAGATACGCAGTATTTT; clone size: -; V gene: TRBV5-1; D gene: -; J gene: TRBJ2-3
CDR3 protein: CASSLGLAGIDTQYF; CDR3 DNA: TGTGCCAGCAGCTTGGGACTAGCGGGAATAGATACGCAGTATTTT; clone size: -; V gene: TRBV5-4; D gene: TRBD2; J gene: TRBJ2-3
CDR3 protein: CATSERLFRDRAFQPQHF; CDR3 DNA: TGTGCCACCAGTGAAAGGCTCTTCCGGGACAGGGCTTTTCAGCCCCAGCATTTT; clone size: -; V gene: TRBV24-1; D gene: TRBD1; J gene: TRBJ1-5
CDR3 protein: CASSFLTGAYSNQPQHF; CDR3 DNA: TGCGCCAGCAGCTTCCTAACAGGGGCCTATAGCAATCAGCCCCAGCATTTT; clone size: -; V gene: TRBV5-1; D gene: TRBD1; J gene: TRBJ1-5
CDR3 protein: CAWSVQQREPHNEQFF; CDR3 DNA: TGTGCCTGGAGTGTACAGCAGCGGGAGCCCCACAATGAGCAGTTCTTC; clone size: -; V gene: TRBV30; D gene: TRBD2; J gene: TRBJ2-1
CDR3 protein: CASSLSSGRRYEQYF; CDR3 DNA: TGTGCCAGCAGTTTATCGTCAGGGCGGCGGTACGAGCAGTACTTC; clone size: -; V gene: TRBV28; D gene: -; J gene: TRBJ2-7
CDR3 protein: CASSSGTGYYGYTF; CDR3 DNA: TGTGCCAGCAGCTCCGGAACAGGGTACTATGGCTACACCTTC; clone size: -; V gene: TRBV7-2; D gene: -; J gene: TRBJ1-2
CDR3 protein: CASSESLPNAGELFF; CDR3 DNA: TGCGCCAGCAGTGAGTCTCTACCGAACGCCGGGGAGCTGTTTTTT; clone size: -; V gene: TRBV10-1; D gene: -; J gene: TRBJ2-2
CDR3 protein: CASSPGAAQETQYF; CDR3 DNA: TGTGCCAGCAGCCCTGGGGCGGCCCAAGAGACCCAGTACTTC; clone size: -; V gene: TRBV7-9; D gene: -; J gene: TRBJ2-5